This is a list of T cell receptor beta chains from one sample in a study. A single record per CDR3 protein comes from TCRdb applying MiXCR to the 5' RACE reads. This table has tens of thousands of distinct CDR3 sequences, roughly 20% appearing once. The sequencing input was Tregs sorted from a lymph node. These receptors were obtained from a female donor with breast cancer. CDR3s include the opening cysteine and the closing phenylalanine or tryptophan. The order of the fields is J gene, clone size, D gene, V gene, CDR3 protein, CDR3 DNA. A D gene is named only where the DNA matches it firmly. For some rows the clone size is stated as once, few or many, or as a class when expanded; others skip it.

TRBJ2-7,NA,NA,TRBV11-2,CASSLNRVTGYEQYF,TGTGCCAGCAGCTTGAACAGGGTCACGGGCTACGAGCAGTACTTC
TRBJ2-3,many,NA,TRBV4-1,CASSQESLRYRTDTQYF,TGCGCCAGCAGCCAAGAAAGTTTGCGGTACCGCACAGATACGCAGTATTTT
TRBJ2-7,few,TRBD2,TRBV7-2,CASSLGRGRSYEQYF,TGTGCCAGCAGCCTAGGTCGCGGGAGGTCCTACGAGCAGTACTTC
TRBJ2-3,many,NA,TRBV4-3,CASSQVGDTDTQYF,TGCGCCAGCAGCCAAGTAGGGGACACAGATACGCAGTATTTT
TRBJ2-1,many,NA,TRBV29-1,CSVDSVGSYNEQFF,TGCAGCGTTGACTCAGTTGGATCCTACAATGAGCAGTTCTTC
TRBJ2-1,few,TRBD1,TRBV7-2,CASRPDRGSYNEQFF,TGTGCCAGCAGACCCGACAGGGGTTCCTACAATGAGCAGTTCTTC
TRBJ2-1,NA,NA,TRBV19,CASSIAGLGNNEQFF,TGTGCCAGTAGTATAGCGGGCCTGGGGAACAATGAGCAGTTCTTC
TRBJ2-1,NA,NA,TRBV2,CASSKIGVSSYSEQFF,TGTGCCAGCAGTAAGATAGGGGTCAGCTCCTACAGTGAGCAGTTCTTC
TRBJ1-1,many,NA,TRBV7-9,CASSLGHGNTEAFF,TGTGCCAGCAGCTTGGGACATGGGAACACTGAAGCTTTCTTT
TRBJ2-7,NA,NA,TRBV6-5,CASSYSNYNSYEQYF,TGTGCCAGCAGTTACTCGAACTATAACTCCTACGAGCAGTACTTC
TRBJ2-4,NA,NA,TRBV28,CASSAGWNIQYF,TGTGCCAGCAGTGCAGGGTGGAACATTCAGTACTTC
TRBJ2-2,NA,TRBD2,TRBV6-1,CASSDSPLAAANTGELFF,TGTGCCAGCAGTGATAGCCCACTAGCGGCCGCGAACACCGGGGAGCTGTTTTTT
TRBJ2-1,NA,NA,TRBV7-2,CASSKQSLTYNEQFF,TGTGCCAGCAGCAAGCAGTCGTTGACCTACAATGAGCAGTTCTTC
TRBJ1-2,many,NA,TRBV4-2,CASSQAPGLNYGYTF,TGTGCCAGCAGCCAAGCCCCGGGACTTAACTATGGCTACACCTTC
TRBJ1-5,NA,NA,TRBV12-3/TRBV12-4,CASSKDGNQPQHF,TGTGCCAGCAGCAAGGACGGGAATCAGCCCCAGCATTTT
TRBJ2-1,NA,NA,TRBV6-2/TRBV6-3,CASSSYTHNEQFF,TGTGCCAGCAGTTCGTATACGCACAATGAGCAGTTCTTC
TRBJ1-1,few,NA,TRBV5-1,CASSSLGQGSGTEAFF,TGCGCCAGCAGCTCCCTTGGCCAGGGATCGGGCACTGAAGCTTTCTTT
TRBJ2-3,once,NA,TRBV5-1,CASSTRQALTDTQYF,TGCGCCAGCAGTACCAGACAGGCTCTCACAGATACGCAGTATTTT
TRBJ1-2,NA,NA,TRBV7-8,CTSNSGFLSDGYTF,TGTACCAGCAATTCAGGGTTCCTGTCGGATGGCTACACCTTC
TRBJ2-7,many,TRBD2,TRBV9,CASSASGTSPSYEQYF,TGTGCCAGCAGCGCCTCCGGGACTAGTCCCTCCTACGAGCAGTACTTC
TRBJ2-1,NA,NA,TRBV2,CAFDGNNEQFF,TGTGCTTTTGATGGGAACAATGAGCAGTTCTTC
TRBJ2-6,NA,NA,TRBV6-2/TRBV6-3,CASSYSSGANVLTF,TGTGCCAGCAGTTACAGCTCTGGGGCCAACGTCCTGACTTTC
TRBJ1-1,NA,TRBD1,TRBV5-4,CASSRDRGNTEAFF,TGTGCCAGCAGCCGGGACAGGGGGAACACTGAAGCTTTCTTT
TRBJ1-2,many,NA,TRBV7-2,CASSLYAGTGYTF,TGTGCCAGCAGCTTGTACGCAGGGACTGGCTACACCTTC
TRBJ2-7,NA,NA,TRBV20-1,CSASGKDTYEQYF,TGCAGTGCTAGCGGGAAGGATACCTACGAGCAGTACTTC
TRBJ2-7,NA,TRBD2,TRBV10-3,CAISETRLAGAYEQYF,TGTGCCATCAGTGAAACTCGGCTAGCGGGAGCCTACGAGCAGTACTTC
TRBJ2-7,NA,TRBD2,TRBV30,CAWTSGSSYEQYF,TGTGCCTGGACTAGCGGGAGCTCCTACGAGCAGTACTTC
TRBJ1-1,many,NA,TRBV5-1,CASSLAGPAEAFF,TGCGCCAGCAGCTTGGCCGGGCCAGCTGAAGCTTTCTTT
TRBJ1-5,many,NA,TRBV5-1,CASIGSNQPQHF,TGCGCCAGCATTGGTAGCAATCAGCCCCAGCATTTT
TRBJ1-6,few,NA,TRBV28,CASTFRNSPLHF,TGTGCCAGCACCTTTAGAAACTCACCCCTCCACTTT
TRBJ2-3,few,NA,TRBV11-2,CASSSPPGKLTDTQYF,TGTGCCAGCAGCTCCCCTCCGGGGAAATTAACAGATACGCAGTATTTT
TRBJ2-7,few,NA,TRBV24-1,CATSETETYEQYF,TGTGCCACCAGTGAGACCGAGACTTACGAGCAGTACTTC
TRBJ1-4,many,NA,TRBV4-1,CASSQVGDTLRTNEKLFF,TGCGCCAGCAGCCAAGTGGGTGACACCCTCCGGACTAATGAAAAACTGTTTTTT
TRBJ2-5,medium-sized,TRBD2,TRBV7-2,CASSPRRLADYQETQYF,TGTGCCAGCAGCCCCAGACGGCTAGCGGACTACCAAGAGACCCAGTACTTC
TRBJ2-2,few,TRBD1,TRBV7-3,CASSDRVTGELFF,TGTGCCAGCAGCGACAGGGTTACCGGGGAGCTGTTTTTT
TRBJ1-5,NA,NA,TRBV6-5,CASSYSSQPHQPQHF,TGTGCCAGCAGTTACTCTTCCCAACCTCATCAGCCCCAGCATTTT
TRBJ2-5,few,TRBD1,TRBV5-5,CASSFGTGGQETQYF,TGTGCCAGCAGCTTCGGGACAGGGGGCCAAGAGACCCAGTACTTC
TRBJ2-7,NA,NA,TRBV2,CASTPLYEQYF,TGTGCCAGCACCCCGCTCTACGAGCAGTACTTC
TRBJ2-3,NA,TRBD1,TRBV7-6,CASSRGTGITDTQYF,TGTGCCAGCAGCCGTGGGACAGGGATCACAGATACGCAGTATTTT
TRBJ2-2,many,NA,TRBV4-1,CASSPVHGELFF,TGCGCCAGCAGCCCCGTTCACGGGGAGCTGTTTTTT
TRBJ2-7,many,TRBD2,TRBV20-1,CSARLATSSYEQYF,TGCAGTGCTAGATTGGCGACTAGCAGCTACGAGCAGTACTTC
TRBJ2-7,many,TRBD1,TRBV12-3/TRBV12-4,CASNRQGSNEQYF,TGTGCCAGCAACCGACAGGGGTCGAACGAGCAGTACTTC
TRBJ1-4,few,NA,TRBV7-2,CASSLRGGYLFF,TGTGCCAGCAGCTTACGCGGGGGGTATTTGTTTTTT
TRBJ2-3,NA,TRBD2,TRBV20-1,CSAPPAGGRTDTQYF,TGCAGTGCCCCACCAGCGGGGGGCCGCACAGATACGCAGTATTTT
TRBJ2-3,NA,NA,TRBV20-1,CSARHRDRGDTDTQYF,TGCAGTGCTAGACACCGGGACCGAGGAGACACAGATACGCAGTATTTT
TRBJ2-1,few,TRBD2,TRBV24-1,CATSEDLLADNEQFF,TGTGCCACCAGTGAAGACCTACTAGCGGACAATGAGCAGTTCTTC
TRBJ2-5,NA,NA,TRBV29-1,CSVAGTRGETQYF,TGCAGCGTCGCCGGGACTCGGGGAGAGACCCAGTACTTC
TRBJ2-1,NA,NA,TRBV3-1,CASSLPLGSSYNEQFF,TGTGCCAGCAGCCTACCTCTGGGGAGCTCCTACAATGAGCAGTTCTTC
TRBJ2-3,few,NA,TRBV7-2,CASSRADTQYF,TGTGCCAGCAGCCGGGCGGATACGCAGTATTTT
TRBJ2-1,NA,TRBD2,TRBV20-1,CSVLAYSGRNEQFF,TGCAGTGTTTTAGCCTATAGCGGGAGGAATGAGCAGTTCTTC
TRBJ1-1,NA,NA,TRBV7-3,CASSRQQGYTEAFF,TGTGCCAGCAGCCGACAACAGGGTTACACTGAAGCTTTCTTT
TRBJ2-7,NA,TRBD1,TRBV5-1,CASSWTGANLYEQYF,TGCGCCAGCAGCTGGACAGGGGCGAACCTTTACGAGCAGTACTTC
TRBJ2-7,NA,NA,TRBV12-3/TRBV12-4,CASRTRRGQGISYEQYF,TGTGCCAGCCGCACACGGAGAGGGCAGGGGATCTCCTACGAGCAGTACTTC